The following is a T cell receptor (beta chain) sequence with its context. The target antigen is unknown. The sample belongs to a study of CD8+CD57+ T cells in acquired aplastic anemia. Study-level background: Mean DNA quantity obtained from sorted CD4+ and CD8+ cells was about 3 ug. Study findings and constraints: Shared by patients and controls, just under 30 CD8+ CDR3s were abundant in patients.

All patients picked for sequencing had shown, by flow cytometry, an expansion of CD8+CD57+ cells. V was clipped by 2 bases and J by 4 bases, with 9 bases between them. The CDR3 spans 14 residues. Genomic DNA was employed as the template in profiling TCR beta VDJ and CDR3. MiXCR, run by TCRdb on the reads, gives a single entry per CDR3 protein. The sample has 450,000 to 550,000 distinct CDR3 sequences; less than 35% are singletons. The specimen sequenced was sorted CD4+, CD8+, or CD8+CD57+ T cells (not recorded which) from PBMCs. The chain links TRBV12-3 or TRBV12-4 to TRBJ1-5; D not resolved. The origin of this receptor is a human donor with aplastic anemia. The DNA for the CDR3 is TGTGCCAGCAGTTTATACCAGAATAATCAGCCCCAGCATTTT. This codes for CASSLYQNNQPQHF.